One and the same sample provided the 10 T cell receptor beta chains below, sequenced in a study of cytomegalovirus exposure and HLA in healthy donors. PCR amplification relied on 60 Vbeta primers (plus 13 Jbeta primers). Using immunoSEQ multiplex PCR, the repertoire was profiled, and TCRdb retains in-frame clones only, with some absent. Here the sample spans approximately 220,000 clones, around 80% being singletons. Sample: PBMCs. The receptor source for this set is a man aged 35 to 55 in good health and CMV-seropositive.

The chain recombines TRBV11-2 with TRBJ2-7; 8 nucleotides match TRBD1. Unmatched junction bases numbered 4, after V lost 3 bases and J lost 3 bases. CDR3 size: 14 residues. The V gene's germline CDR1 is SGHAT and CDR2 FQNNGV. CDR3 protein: CASSFGTGNYEQYV. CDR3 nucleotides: TGTGCCAGCAGCTTCGGGACAGGCAACTACGAGCAGTACGTC.

In DNA form, the CDR3 reads TGTGCCAGTAGTATAATCCCCTCGGGGAGGCCAGAGACCCAGTACTTC. Protein product: CASSIIPSGRPETQYF. V usage is TRBV19 and J usage is TRBJ2-5; D perhaps matches TRBD2 (6 bases). CDR3 length equals 16 residues. CDR1 is LNHDA and CDR2 is SQIVND in the germline V gene (reference sequence). V was cut by 2 bases and J by 4 bases, with 17 bases left in between.

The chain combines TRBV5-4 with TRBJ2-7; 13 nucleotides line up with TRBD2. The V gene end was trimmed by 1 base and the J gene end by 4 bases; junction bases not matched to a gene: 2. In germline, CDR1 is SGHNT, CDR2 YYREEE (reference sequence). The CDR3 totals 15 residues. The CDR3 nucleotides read TGTGCCAGCAGCTTGACGACTAGCGGGAGGTACGAGCAGTACTTC. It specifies CASSLTTSGRYEQYF.

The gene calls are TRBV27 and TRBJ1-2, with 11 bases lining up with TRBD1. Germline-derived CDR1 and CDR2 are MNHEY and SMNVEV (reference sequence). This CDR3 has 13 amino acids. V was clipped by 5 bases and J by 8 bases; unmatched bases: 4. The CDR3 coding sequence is TGTGCCAGCAGTGGACAGGGGGCGGGAGGCTACACCTTC. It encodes CASSGQGAGGYTF.

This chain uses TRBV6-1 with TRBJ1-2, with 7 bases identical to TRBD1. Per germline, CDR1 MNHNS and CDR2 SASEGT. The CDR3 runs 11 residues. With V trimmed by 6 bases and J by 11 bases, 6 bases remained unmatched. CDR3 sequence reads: CASSVGQLYTF. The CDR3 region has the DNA TGTGCCAGCAGCGTGGGACAGCTGTACACCTTC.

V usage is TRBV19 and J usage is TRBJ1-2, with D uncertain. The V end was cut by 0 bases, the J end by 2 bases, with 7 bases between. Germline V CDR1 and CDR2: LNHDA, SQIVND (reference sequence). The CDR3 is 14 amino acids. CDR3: CASSIDSENYGYTF. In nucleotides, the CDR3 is TGTGCCAGTAGTATAGATTCAGAAAACTATGGCTACACCTTC.

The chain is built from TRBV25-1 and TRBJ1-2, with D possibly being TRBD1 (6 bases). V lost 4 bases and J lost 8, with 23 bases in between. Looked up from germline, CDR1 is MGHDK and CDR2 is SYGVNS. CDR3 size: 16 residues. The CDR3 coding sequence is TGTGCCAGCAGTGGCGGGGGCGCGAGACTTCTATGGGGCTACACCTTC. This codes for CASSGGGARLLWGYTF.

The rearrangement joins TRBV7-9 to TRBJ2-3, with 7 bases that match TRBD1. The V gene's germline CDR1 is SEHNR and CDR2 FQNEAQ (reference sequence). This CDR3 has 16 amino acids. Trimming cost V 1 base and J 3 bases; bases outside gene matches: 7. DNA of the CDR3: TGTGCCAGCAGCTTAGTCATAGGGGGCGGGACAGATACGCAGTATTTT. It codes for CASSLVIGGGTDTQYF.

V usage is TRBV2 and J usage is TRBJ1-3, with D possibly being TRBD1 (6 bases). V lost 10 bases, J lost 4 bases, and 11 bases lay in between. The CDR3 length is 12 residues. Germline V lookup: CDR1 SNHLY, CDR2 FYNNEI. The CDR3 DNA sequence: TGTGCCATACAGGGTTCAGGAAACACCATATATTTT. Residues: CAIQGSGNTIYF.

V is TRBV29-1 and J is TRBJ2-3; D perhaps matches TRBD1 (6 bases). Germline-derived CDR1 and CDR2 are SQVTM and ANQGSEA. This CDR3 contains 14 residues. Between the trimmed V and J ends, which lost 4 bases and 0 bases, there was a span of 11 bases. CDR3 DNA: TGCAGCGTTGCACAGGGATCTAGCACAGATACGCAGTATTTT. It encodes CSVAQGSSTDTQYF.